Many counts were recorded for the clone carrying this TCR beta chain. The target antigen is unknown. The second PCR ran about 6 to 11 cycles with a sample-barcoded 5' primer and J-beta primers. The authors tagged each cDNA molecule using a template-switch adaptor with 12 random nucleotides. TCRdb reprocessed the 5' RACE reads via MiXCR and lists one record per CDR3 protein. The top ten hold less than 25% of the sample, which has some 700,000 distinct CDR3 sequences, 22% seen once. At least 6 million PBMCs were isolated per sample. Total RNA was extracted at no less than 5 micrograms per sample. Germline V gene sequence: CDR1 MGHRA, CDR2 YSYEKL. Trimming took off 0 bases at V and 5 bases at J, with 16 bases between the two ends. This CDR3 has 16 amino acids. This sample is part of a study of blood T cells in healthy people across ages. Findings and limits, study-wide: More naive CD4+ cells and higher diversity marked long-lived donors relative to aged donors.

The rearrangement links TRBV4-1 to TRBJ1-1, with D hard to call. Input material: blood. This TCR was recovered from a man aged 70-80 years in good health. The CDR3: CASSQDRSTSRTEAFF. The CDR3 nucleotides read TGCGCCAGCAGCCAAGACCGAAGCACGTCGCGGACTGAAGCTTTCTTT.